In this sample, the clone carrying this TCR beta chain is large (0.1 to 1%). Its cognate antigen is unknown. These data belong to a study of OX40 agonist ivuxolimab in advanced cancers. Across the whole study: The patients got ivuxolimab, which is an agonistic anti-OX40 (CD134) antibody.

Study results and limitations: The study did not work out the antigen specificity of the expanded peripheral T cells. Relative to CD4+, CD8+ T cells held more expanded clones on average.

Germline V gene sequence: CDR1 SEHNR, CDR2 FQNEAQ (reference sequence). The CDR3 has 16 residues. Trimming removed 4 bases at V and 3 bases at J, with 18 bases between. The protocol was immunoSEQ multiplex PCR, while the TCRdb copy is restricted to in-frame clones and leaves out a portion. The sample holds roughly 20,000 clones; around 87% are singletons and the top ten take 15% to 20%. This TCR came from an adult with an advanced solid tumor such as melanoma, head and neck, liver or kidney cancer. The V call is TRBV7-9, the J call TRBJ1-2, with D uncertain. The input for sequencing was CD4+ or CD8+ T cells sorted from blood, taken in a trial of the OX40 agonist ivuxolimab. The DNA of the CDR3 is TGTGCCAGCAGCTCCTCTTTCGACCTACGGGACTATGGCTACACCTTC. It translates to CASSSSFDLRDYGYTF.